These 12 T cell receptor beta chains were sequenced from one sample in a study of T cells in Graves' hyperthyroidism and ophthalmopathy. TCR beta CDR3 regions were amplified from RNA transcripts. The HTBI primer set served for first-round RT-PCR of the TCR CDR3. TCRdb recomputed calls from the multiplex PCR reads with MiXCR, one row per CDR3 protein. The sample yields about 640,000 distinct CDR3 sequences, under 25% seen once. The sequenced sample consisted of blood. These receptors were obtained from a young man with Graves' ophthalmopathy.

The chain combines TRBV7-2 with TRBJ2-3, with 9 bases identical to TRBD2. The germline V gene encodes CDR1 SGHTA and CDR2 FQGNSA. This CDR3 is 15 amino acids long. Losses at the gene ends were 5 bases for V and 4 bases for J; bases not matched to a gene: 7. The CDR3 region is CASSKGLAKADTQYF. In nucleotides, the CDR3 is TGTGCCAGCAGCAAGGGACTAGCAAAGGCAGATACGCAGTATTTT.

The sample holds a few counts of this clonotype. V and J are TRBV18 and TRBJ2-2, with TRBD1 as a possible D gene (5 bases). V lost 3 bases, J lost 8 bases, and 10 bases lay in between. This CDR3 comprises 13 residues. The germline gives CDR1 KGHSH, CDR2 LQKENI. CDR3 loop: CASSPGLEGELFF. The CDR3, as DNA: TGTGCCAGCTCACCGGGGCTGGAAGGGGAGCTGTTTTTT.

This clonotype turned up a few times. The CDR3 loop is CASSYANRGIVSGANVLTF. For the CDR3, the DNA is TGTGCCAGCAGTTACGCGAACAGGGGAATAGTTTCTGGGGCCAACGTCCTGACTTTC. The rearrangement links TRBV6-2 or TRBV6-3 to TRBJ2-6; 7 bases match TRBD1. Looked up from germline, CDR1 is MNHEY and CDR2 is SVGEGT. This CDR3 comprises 19 residues. V dropped 2 bases and J dropped 1; count of bases not matched to a gene: 11.

This clonotype was seen a few times. J is TRBJ2-5 and V is TRBV29-1; possibly TRBD2 for D (6 bases). The CDR3 is 14 amino acids. V dropped 4 bases and J dropped 0 bases, with 12 bases sitting between them. Germline values: CDR1 SQVTM, CDR2 ANQGSEA. CDR3 coding DNA: TGCAGCGTTGTCCCGGGACTTCACCAAGAGACCCAGTACTTC. It is translated as CSVVPGLHQETQYF.

This chain joins TRBV19 and TRBJ1-6, with 7 bases lining up with TRBD1. This CDR3 region has 14 residues. V dropped 10 bases and J dropped 3; count of bases not matched to a gene: 6. Germline V gene data show CDR1 as LNHDA and CDR2 as SQIVND (reference sequence). The CDR3 DNA follows: TGTGCCACCGCTGGACAGGACTATAATTCACCCCTCCACTTT. This translates into CATAGQDYNSPLHF.

This clonotype was detected ten times or more. This rearrangement joins TRBV5-6 to TRBJ2-1, with D possibly matching TRBD2 (5 bases). V was pared by 2 bases and J by 8 bases, with 14 bases between. The CDR3 is 14 amino acids. Germline CDR1 and CDR2: SGHDT and YYEEEE. CDR3 amino acids: CASSLYRSDHEQFF. CDR3 DNA sequence: TGTGCCAGCAGCTTATACCGTAGCGACCATGAGCAGTTCTTC. Filled out from reference TRBV5-6 and TRBJ2-1, the complete variable domain reads DAGVTQSPTHLIKTRGQQVTLRCSPKSGHDTVSWYQQALGQGPQFIFQYYEEEERQRGNFPDRFSGHQFPNYSSELNVNALLLGDSALYLCASSLYRSDHEQFFGPGTRLTVL.

The chain employs TRBV20-1 and TRBJ2-5, with 7 bases identical to TRBD2. V gave up 0 bases and J gave up 4 bases; unmatched junction bases: 11. Per germline, CDR1 DFQATT and CDR2 SNEGSKA (reference sequence). This CDR3 has 16 amino acids. The CDR3 protein is CSARDLGGRGRETQYF. DNA for the CDR3: TGCAGTGCTAGAGATCTTGGCGGGAGAGGGAGAGAGACCCAGTACTTC.

The J gene is TRBJ2-7, the V gene TRBV28; no clear D gene. Germline CDR1 reads MDHEN; CDR2 reads SYDVKM. The V end was cut by 3 bases, the J end by 0 bases, with 9 bases between. The CDR3 is 14 residues long. The CDR3 region is CASSFSVSSYEQYF. As DNA, the CDR3 is TGTGCCAGCAGTTTCTCCGTAAGCTCCTACGAGCAGTACTTC.

This clonotype was counted at least ten times. The V gene is TRBV11-2, the J gene TRBJ2-2, with TRBD1 matching over 10 bases. After removal of 8 bases from V and 8 bases from J, the junction contained 8 bases not matched to a gene. The CDR3 is 14 amino acids. The germline CDR1 and CDR2 sequences are SGHAT and FQNNGV. The CDR3 region has the DNA TGTGCCAGCGGAGACAGGGGGCGCAATGGGGAGCTGTTTTTT. Translated: CASGDRGRNGELFF. The full variable domain, completed using reference TRBV11-2 and TRBJ2-2, is EAGVAQSPRYKIIEKRQSVAFWCNPISGHATLYWYQQILGQGPKLLIQFQNNGVVDDSQLPKDRFSAERLKGVDSTLKIQPAKLEDSAVYLCASGDRGRNGELFFGEGSRLTVL.

This clonotype was seen more than once but under ten times. The rearrangement joins TRBV7-9 to TRBJ2-7; 10 bases are shared with TRBD1. Germline V gene lookup returns CDR1 SEHNR and CDR2 FQNEAQ (reference sequence). The CDR3 sequence is 16 residues long. Unmatched junction bases numbered 6, after V lost 3 bases and J lost 1 base. DNA for the CDR3: TGTGCCAGCAGCTTGTTTAGACAGGGGGCGTCCTACGAGCAGTACTTC. Encoded protein: CASSLFRQGASYEQYF.

The chain uses TRBV20-1 and TRBJ1-1; 8 bases are shared with TRBD1. Trimming at V came to 3 bases and at J to 5 bases, leaving 8 bases not matched to a gene. CDR1 is DFQATT, CDR2 SNEGSKA, per germline (reference sequence). This CDR3 comprises 14 residues. Here the CDR3 DNA reads TGCAGTGCTAGTAATCCAGGGGGCATTACTGAAGCTTTCTTT. Protein product: CSASNPGGITEAFF.

Of note for this clonotype: One base away lies a much larger clone, so this may be a sequencing read error. The CDR3 bases are TGTGCCAGCAGCCAAGTCCCAGCGAGGTCCTACGAGCAGTACTTC. Translated, it gives CASSQVPARSYEQYF. The rearrangement links TRBV3-1 to TRBJ2-7; D unresolved. Germline values: CDR1 LGHDT, CDR2 YNNKEL (reference sequence). The CDR3 contains 15 residues. With 1 base removed from V and 1 base from J, the gap between germline ends came to 11 bases.